The 10 T cell receptor beta chains listed next were all sequenced from one sample in a study of beta chain features in type 1 diabetes. The study's findings and limits: Patients with Type 1 diabetes showed moderately but significantly shorter TCRB CDR3s in all four CD4+ subsets.

TCRB transcripts that were expressed got sequenced, as all of the isolated RNA had been reverse transcribed. Some clones are missing from TCRdb's copy, which holds only in-frame ones; the method was immunoSEQ multiplex PCR. The sample includes under 850,000 clones, about an eighth of them seen just once. For these receptors, no antigen is known. The sequenced material came from naive CD4+ T cells from blood. These receptors came from a man between 18 and 35 years old with type 1 diabetes.

The chain uses TRBV18 and TRBJ1-1, with D possibly TRBD1 on 5 matching bases. V lost 5 bases and J 1 base, leaving 14 bases between the germline ends. CDR3 length: 15 amino acids. Germline V lookup: CDR1 KGHSH, CDR2 LQKENI. The CDR3 DNA reads as TGTGCCAGCTCAGAAGCAGGGTTGGGGAACACTGAAGCTTTCTTT. Its protein product is CASSEAGLGNTEAFF.

This chain links TRBV30 with TRBJ1-1, with D uncertain. This CDR3 region has 12 residues. Germline CDR1 and CDR2: GTSNPN and SVGIG (reference sequence). Trimming cost V 4 bases and J 0 bases, with 6 bases left between them. CDR3: CAWMGLNTEAFF. Here the CDR3 DNA reads TGTGCCTGGATGGGTTTGAACACTGAAGCTTTCTTT.

This clone was detected a few times. CDR3 loop: CASSLVGGRGGTEAFF. CDR3 in DNA: TGTGCCAGCAGCTTAGTGGGCGGCCGAGGGGGCACTGAAGCTTTCTTT. The chain links TRBV7-9 to TRBJ1-1; possibly TRBD1 for D (6 bases). Trimming took 1 base from V and 4 from J, leaving 16 bases between them. Germline CDR1 is SEHNR and CDR2 is FQNEAQ (reference sequence). CDR3 length: 16 residues.

This clone has more than one count but fewer than ten. The V and J genes are TRBV5-1 and TRBJ2-5, with 12 bases aligning to TRBD2. Per germline, CDR1 SGHRS and CDR2 YFSETQ. The CDR3 length is 16 residues. V was pared by 4 bases and J by 4 bases, with 8 bases of the junction left unmatched. The CDR3 loop is CASSTASGGAGETQYF. The CDR3 coding sequence is TGCGCCAGCAGCACAGCTAGCGGGGGGGCCGGAGAGACCCAGTACTTC.

This clone has only a few counts. Within the sample, other DNA sequences also encode this same CDR3. This chain links TRBV18 with TRBJ2-2; D perhaps matches TRBD1 (5 bases). CDR3 length: 14 amino acids. Per the germline V gene, CDR1 is KGHSH and CDR2 is LQKENI. With 3 bases removed from V and 1 base from J, the gap between germline ends came to 6 bases. The CDR3 DNA follows: TGTGCCAGCTCACCGGGGCGGAACACCGGGGAGCTGTTTTTT. Translated: CASSPGRNTGELFF. Full variable domain (missing parts from reference TRBV18 and TRBJ2-2): NAGVMQNPRHLVRRRGQEARLRCSPMKGHSHVYWYRQLPEEGLKFMVYLQKENIIDESGMPKERFSAEFPKEGPSILRIQQVVRGDSAAYFCASSPGRNTGELFFGEGSRLTVL.

The chain joins TRBV5-4 to TRBJ2-1; D is possibly TRBD1 (5 bases). With 3 bases removed from V and 7 bases from J, the gap between germline ends came to 14 bases. The CDR3 totals 14 residues. Per the germline V gene, CDR1 is SGHNT and CDR2 is YYREEE (reference sequence). In DNA form, the CDR3 reads TGTGCCAGCAGCTCGAGGACCGCAGGGAATGAGCAGTTCTTC. Protein product: CASSSRTAGNEQFF.

This clone was found a few times. V gene TRBV30 combines with J gene TRBJ1-4, with D possibly TRBD1 on 6 matching bases. This CDR3 is 13 amino acids long. Trimming removed 2 bases at V and 8 bases at J, with 12 bases between. Germline V gene sequence: CDR1 GTSNPN, CDR2 SVGIG (reference sequence). CDR3 DNA sequence: TGTGCCTGGAGTCTTAATACAGGGGAAAAACTGTTTTTT. This codes for CAWSLNTGEKLFF.

V and J are TRBV6-5 and TRBJ2-7; 7 nucleotides agree with TRBD2. This CDR3 contains 16 residues. J was trimmed by 0 bases and V by 0 bases; bases with no gene match: 5. The V gene's germline CDR1 is MNHEY and CDR2 SVGAGI. The CDR3: CASSYSGLVPSYEQYF. The CDR3 nucleotides are TGTGCCAGCAGTTACTCCGGACTAGTACCCTCCTACGAGCAGTACTTC.

This rearrangement joins TRBV23-1 to TRBJ2-3, with 7 bases matching TRBD1. TRBV23-1 is marked as an open reading frame, function uncertain. The trim removed 2 bases at V and 0 bases at J, leaving 5 bases unmatched. The CDR3 loop spans 16 amino acids. CDR3 in DNA: TGCGCCAGCAGTCAAGCTGGACAGGCTAGCACAGATACGCAGTATTTT. Encoded protein: CASSQAGQASTDTQYF.

V usage is TRBV23-1 and J usage is TRBJ1-3, with D uncertain. TRBV23-1 is marked as an open reading frame, function uncertain. With 3 bases removed from V and 0 bases from J, the gap between germline ends came to 12 bases. This CDR3 has 16 amino acids. DNA of the CDR3: TGCGCCAGCAGTCACAAACCAGGAGACTCTGGAAACACCATATATTTT. It codes for CASSHKPGDSGNTIYF.